One sample yielded the 23 T cell receptor beta chains listed below, sequenced in a study of blood T cells in healthy people across ages. The authors ran a second PCR of 7 to 11 cycles using a sample-barcoded 5' primer and a J-beta primer mix. A single record per CDR3 protein comes from TCRdb applying MiXCR to the 5' RACE reads. The data contain roughly 800,000 distinct CDR3 sequences, roughly 50% of them seen just once; the ten biggest clones take up about 20%. Sequencing was carried out using blood. These receptors all stem from a man aged 25-40 years in good health.

This chain links TRBV12-3 or TRBV12-4 with TRBJ1-2, with a possible D match to TRBD1 (5 bases). CDR3 length: 13 amino acids. Trimming took 3 bases from V and 3 from J, leaving 8 bases between them. The CDR3 region has the DNA TGTGCCAGCAGTTTGAAGGGGTACTATGGCTACACCTTC. Translated: CASSLKGYYGYTF.

This clonotype has more than one count but fewer than ten. The chain is built from TRBV12-3 or TRBV12-4 and TRBJ2-3; D not resolved. The CDR3 has 11 residues. Trimming removed 10 bases from V and 6 bases from J, with 11 bases in between. For the CDR3, the DNA is TGTGCCATTAGGGTTGCGGATACGCAGTATTTT. It encodes CAIRVADTQYF.

This clonotype was seen a handful of times. CDR3 protein: CASSYLTSGGYEQYF. CDR3 bases: TGTGCCAGCAGTTACTTGACTAGCGGGGGCTACGAGCAGTACTTC. The chain employs TRBV6-6 and TRBJ2-5; TRBD2 agrees at 12 bases. The DNA end favors TRBJ2-7, so the J call may be wrong. CDR1 MNHNY and CDR2 SVGAGI come from the germline V gene (reference sequence). This CDR3 has 15 residues.

The J gene is TRBJ2-1, the V gene TRBV25-1; D may be TRBD1 or TRBD2 (5 bases each). CDR3 length: 15 amino acids. The ends were cut back, 8 bases at V and 3 bases at J, with 17 bases in the middle. CDR1 MGHDK and CDR2 SYGVNS come from the germline V gene. CDR3 bases: TGTGCCAGCTCAGGGAGAGCCCCACACTACAATGAGCAGTTCTTC. This codes for CASSGRAPHYNEQFF.

The rearrangement links TRBV2 to TRBJ1-2; D unclear. Germline V gives CDR1 SNHLY, CDR2 FYNNEI. The V end was cut by 6 bases, the J end by 9 bases, with 17 bases between. This CDR3 contains 13 residues. Here the CDR3 reads CASRARHLNRYTF. Written as DNA, the CDR3 is TGTGCCAGCAGGGCCCGCCACCTAAATCGCTACACCTTC. Using reference TRBV2 and TRBJ1-2 for the parts outside the CDR3, the full variable domain is EPEVTQTPSHQVTQMGQEVILRCVPISNHLYFYWYRQILGQKVEFLVSFYNNEISEKSEIFDDQFSVERPDGSNFTLKIRSTKLEDSAMYFCASRARHLNRYTFGSGTRLTVV.

This clonotype was seen a few times. The gene calls are TRBV7-9 and TRBJ2-7; D uncertain. The CDR3 is 14 amino acids. The germline gives CDR1 SEHNR, CDR2 FQNEAQ (reference sequence). Trimming removed 5 bases from V and 5 bases from J, with 16 bases in between. The CDR3: CASSKEDGVHEQYF. The CDR3 region has the DNA TGTGCCAGCAGCAAAGAGGATGGGGTCCACGAGCAGTACTTC.

The count of this clonotype is one. The chain employs TRBV5-6 and TRBJ2-4; 7 bases map to TRBD1. V dropped 5 bases and J dropped 8; count of bases not matched to a gene: 10. CDR1 and CDR2 (germline): SGHDT, YYEEEE. CDR3 length equals 14 residues. The CDR3 region is CASRFDRAGDIQYF. CDR3 nucleotide sequence: TGTGCCAGCAGATTCGACAGGGCCGGGGACATTCAGTACTTC.

The chain links TRBV6-1 to TRBJ2-3; a possible D gene is TRBD2 (5 bases). Germline V gene lookup returns CDR1 MNHNS and CDR2 SASEGT. V gave up 4 bases and J gave up 0 bases, with 14 bases separating them. The length of the CDR3 is 16 residues. The CDR3 bases are TGTGCCAGCAGTGGCCCCCGGGGTTTCAGCACAGATACGCAGTATTTT. As protein: CASSGPRGFSTDTQYF.

This clonotype was recorded at least ten times. The chain combines TRBV5-1 with TRBJ2-3, with D perhaps TRBD1 (6 bases). This CDR3 region has 13 residues. V was clipped by 4 bases and J by 3 bases, with 9 bases between them. CDR1 and CDR2 (germline): SGHRS, YFSETQ. The chain's CDR3 is CASSPGETDTQYF. CDR3 nucleotides: TGCGCCAGCAGCCCAGGGGAAACAGATACGCAGTATTTT.

This chain links TRBV20-1 with TRBJ2-7; weak D call: TRBD2 (5 bases). The CDR3 is 17 amino acids. Trimming stripped 0 bases from V and 3 bases from J, with 21 bases between. CDR1 and CDR2 (germline): DFQATT, SNEGSKA (reference sequence). In nucleotides, the CDR3 is TGCAGTGCTAGAGATGGGAGTGCTCTGCTTAGTCACTACGAGCAGTACTTC. Encoded protein: CSARDGSALLSHYEQYF.

This clonotype was detected many times. The chain links TRBV6-1 to TRBJ2-7; D is unclear. The germline V gene has CDR1 MNHNS and CDR2 SASEGT. The CDR3 is 10 amino acids. Trimming left V 6 bases short and J 3 bases short, with 3 bases between. The CDR3 protein is CASRDYEQYF. The DNA of the CDR3 is TGTGCCAGCAGGGACTACGAGCAGTACTTC.

The rearrangement uses TRBV4-3 and TRBJ2-5, with 10 bases that match TRBD2. This CDR3 comprises 15 residues. V shed 3 bases, J shed 5 bases, and the junction held 6 bases outside the gene matches. Looked up from germline, CDR1 is LGHNA and CDR2 is YSLEER. The DNA of the CDR3 is TGCGCCAGCAGCCACGGAACTAGCGGGATTGAGACCCAGTACTTC. It is translated as CASSHGTSGIETQYF.

The rearrangement uses TRBV12-3 or TRBV12-4 and TRBJ2-3; D remains unclear. The CDR3 covers 15 residues. V dropped 3 bases and J dropped 4 bases, with 14 bases sitting between them. The CDR3 bases are TGTGCCAGCAGTTTCCCCCCAAGAAGCGCAGATACGCAGTATTTT. This gives the protein CASSFPPRSADTQYF.

The chain recombines TRBV7-2 with TRBJ1-2, with D perhaps TRBD1 (5 bases). V dropped 1 base and J dropped 4 bases, with 10 bases sitting between them. Per germline, CDR1 SGHTA and CDR2 FQGNSA. CDR3 length: 14 residues. CDR3 loop: CASSLVGTSYGYTF. The CDR3 DNA reads as TGTGCCAGCAGCTTAGTAGGGACTAGCTATGGCTACACCTTC.

The chain has TRBV18 and TRBJ2-7; tentatively, D is TRBD1 (5 bases). CDR1 and CDR2 from the germline V gene are KGHSH and LQKENI. Trimming left V 4 bases short and J 2 bases short, with 15 bases between. There are 15 residues in the CDR3. CDR3 in amino acids: CASSRFQDTAYEQYF. Here the CDR3 DNA reads TGTGCCAGCTCACGTTTCCAGGACACCGCCTACGAGCAGTACTTC.

A few counts support this clonotype. The V call is TRBV20-1, the J call TRBJ2-1, with D tentatively TRBD2 (5 bases). V lost 0 bases and J 7 bases, leaving 16 bases between the germline ends. Looked up from germline, CDR1 is DFQATT and CDR2 is SNEGSKA (reference sequence). The CDR3 is 15 amino acids. The DNA of the CDR3 is TGCAGTGCTAGAGATCAAAGTCTCCGAGGGAATGAGCAGTTCTTC. Amino acid sequence: CSARDQSLRGNEQFF.

The chain employs TRBV18 and TRBJ2-5; no clear D gene. Germline CDR1 KGHSH, CDR2 LQKENI. Trimming pared 1 base from V and 5 bases from J, leaving 11 bases between. The CDR3 covers 14 residues. The CDR3 loop reads CASSPQGSRETQYF. Here the CDR3 DNA reads TGTGCCAGCTCACCACAGGGATCCCGGGAGACCCAGTACTTC.

This sequence joins TRBV6-6 and TRBJ2-5; possible D gene TRBD2, 5 bases. The CDR3 has 12 residues. The V and J ends lost 10 bases and 1 base respectively, with 10 bases between them. Germline CDR1 is MNHNY and CDR2 is SVGAGI (reference sequence). The CDR3 DNA sequence: TGTGCCATCGGGGTTGGCCAAGAGACCCAGTACTTC. It yields the protein CAIGVGQETQYF.

This clonotype came up a few times. The V and J genes are TRBV5-1 and TRBJ1-1, with a weak D call TRBD1 (6 bases). V was trimmed by 4 bases and J by 7 bases, leaving 11 bases between them. Per germline, CDR1 SGHRS and CDR2 YFSETQ. The CDR3 loop spans 12 amino acids. In DNA form, the CDR3 reads TGCGCCAGCAGCCCGCCGGACAGTGAAGCTTTCTTT. This sequence encodes CASSPPDSEAFF.

This rearrangement joins TRBV18 to TRBJ2-7; D could derive from TRBD1 or TRBD2 (5 bases each). Trimming cost V 3 bases and J 0 bases, with 12 bases left between them. The length of the CDR3 is 15 residues. Germline V gene lookup returns CDR1 KGHSH and CDR2 LQKENI. The DNA of the CDR3 is TGTGCCAGCTCACCGGGACGGGGCTCCTCCTACGAGCAGTACTTC. Residues: CASSPGRGSSYEQYF.

This clonotype came up a few times. This rearrangement joins TRBV29-1 to TRBJ2-1, with D uncertain. The CDR3 runs to 13 residues. Germline V lookup: CDR1 SQVTM, CDR2 ANQGSEA. The V gene lost 3 bases and the J gene lost 7 bases, with 13 bases spanning the gap. CDR3 DNA: TGCAGCGTTGATGGGCAGCTGGGGAATGAGCAGTTCTTC. Encoded protein: CSVDGQLGNEQFF.

CDR3 coding DNA: TGCAGCGCCGGGACAGATTCTAGGGGCTACACCTTC. Translating it yields CSAGTDSRGYTF. The gene calls are TRBV29-1 and TRBJ1-2, with 7 bases fitting TRBD1. CDR3 length: 12 residues. Germline CDR1 reads SQVTM; CDR2 reads ANQGSEA. V trimming: 7 bases; J trimming: 8 bases; junction bases outside the gene matches: 10.

V gene TRBV28 combines with J gene TRBJ2-7, with D possibly TRBD2 on 5 matching bases. The V and J ends lost 7 bases and 5 bases respectively, with 12 bases between them. Germline V lookup: CDR1 MDHEN, CDR2 SYDVKM. The CDR3 runs 12 residues. CDR3: CASKPTGNEQYF. The CDR3 region has the DNA TGTGCCAGCAAGCCAACCGGGAACGAGCAGTACTTC.